This entry features one T cell receptor (beta chain) sequence. The target antigen is unknown. The data stem from a study of CD8+CD57+ T cells in acquired aplastic anemia. About the study: Across the sorted CD4+ and CD8+ cells, DNA amounts averaged around 3.2 ug.

Previously, flow cytometry had revealed CD8+CD57+ cell expansion in the patients chosen for sequencing. At the time of blood sampling, patients had not yet received any therapy. The germline gives CDR1 MNHNS, CDR2 SASEGT. V was clipped by 2 bases and J by 5 bases, with 17 bases between them. The CDR3 covers 16 residues. TCR beta VDJ and CDR3 profiles were obtained from a genomic DNA template. TCRdb re-called the reads with MiXCR, one entry per CDR3 protein. The sample has 160,000 or so distinct CDR3 sequences, 71% seen once. Study conclusions and caveats: CD8+ Simpson's diversity did not differ significantly between patients and controls.

This TCR was sampled from a human donor with aplastic anemia. Source material: sorted CD4+, CD8+, or CD8+CD57+ T cells (not recorded which) from PBMCs. The J gene is TRBJ2-3, the V gene TRBV6-1, with D maybe TRBD1 (6 bases). The CDR3 loop is CASSEIGAGVRDTQYF. In DNA form, the CDR3 reads TGTGCCAGCAGTGAAATTGGGGCAGGGGTTAGAGATACGCAGTATTTT.